This T cell receptor beta chain stems from a study of blood T cell repertoires in COVID-19 (dated by TCRdb to about 2020). Study-wide context: The collaborator samples originated in the United States, Italy and Spain and spanned the acute and convalescent phases of COVID-19. Deeply sampled blood TCRbeta repertoires from subjects exposed to, actively infected with, or recovered from COVID-19 were included in the dataset. Sample metadata almost always included a de-identified subject ID, COVID-19 status, age in years and sex. Where available, HLA class I and class II types were taken from metadata supplied by the sample provider and were not determined by assay-based typing. The samples were drawn from two sources: the first 160 participants of the ongoing ImmuneRACE study, and over 950 subjects contributed by 6 global collaborators. The material from the prospective study consisted of cDNA or gDNA derived from T cells, B-cell-depleted T cells, or PBMCs. The repertoires were released in a freely available public database meant as a resource for research on the immune response to SARS-CoV-2. The study at large found these results: How much clinical and demographic metadata was included differed by source and by participant, and the metadata was provided uncurated.

About this clone itself: Its antigen has not been determined. Within one base of it there is no much larger clone, and no base qualities were kept.

In the prospective study, participants were about 18 to 90 years old, resided in about two dozen geographic areas of the United States, and were enrolled through a virtual design. In the prospective study, participants were assigned to cohorts based on the clinical history participants reported in a screening survey and a study questionnaire. In the prospective study, whole blood, serum and a nasopharyngeal or oropharyngeal swab were collected from each participant by mobile phlebotomists. Additional blood draws and questionnaires over an approximately two-month period could optionally be provided by prospective study participants. Before DNA extraction, prospective study blood samples were shipped either frozen or at room temperature. V is pared back by 6 bases and J by 7 bases, with 19 bases lying between the germline termini. The germline V gene gives CDR1 as MDHEN and CDR2 as SYDVKM. The CDR3, from cysteine to phenylalanine, totals 14 residues. The DNA shown is the 42-base CDR3, in frame from base 1.

TCRbeta CDR3 regions were amplified from genomic DNA using the immunoSEQ Assay, a bias-controlled multiplex PCR. As for how the authors treated the data: The number of nucleated cells in each sample was estimated by amplification of reference gene primers within the assay. Sequence reads were collapsed and filtered to measure the absolute abundance of every unique TCRbeta CDR3 rearrangement. Productive Simpson clonality was computed per sample as the square root of Simpson's diversity index over productive rearrangements. TCRdb provides this immuneACCESS table in a form limited to in-frame rearrangements. Some clones are lacking; in checked studies, under half of them reflect an unresolved V gene, and why the rest are absent is not known. D and trimming come from the DNA, and the V and J calls and clone size come from that table. The sample records 470,000 or so clones, roughly 85% of which are singletons. The top ten clonotypes cover almost 2% of the sample.

The sequence derives from a woman younger than 30 with acute COVID-19. What was sequenced was PBMCs or T cells enriched from blood (not recorded which). The chain was built from TRBV28 and TRBJ2-7; a weak D assignment points to TRBD2 (6 bases agree). This receptor carries the CDR3 CASSRTVGTPEQYF. The base sequence is TGTGCCAGCAGCCGAACCGTAGGGACTCCTGAGCAGTACTTC.